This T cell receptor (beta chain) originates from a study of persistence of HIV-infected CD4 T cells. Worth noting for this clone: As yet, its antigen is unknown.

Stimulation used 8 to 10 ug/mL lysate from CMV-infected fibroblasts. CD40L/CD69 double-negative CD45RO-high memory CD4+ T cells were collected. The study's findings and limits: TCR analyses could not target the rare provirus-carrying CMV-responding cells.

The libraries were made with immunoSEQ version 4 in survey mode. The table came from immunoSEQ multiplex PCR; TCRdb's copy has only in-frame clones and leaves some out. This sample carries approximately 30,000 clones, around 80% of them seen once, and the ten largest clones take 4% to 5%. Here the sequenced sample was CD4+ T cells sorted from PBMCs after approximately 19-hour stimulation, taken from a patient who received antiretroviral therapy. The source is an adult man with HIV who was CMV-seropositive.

This CDR3 reads CASSFRGGGGEAFF. CDR3 nucleotide sequence: TGTGCCAGCAGCTTTAGGGGTGGGGGAGGTGAAGCTTTCTTT. The chain links TRBV6-5 to TRBJ1-1; a possible D gene is TRBD1 (5 bases). V lost 6 bases to trimming and J lost 7 bases, with 18 bases between them. CDR3 length: 14 residues. The germline V gene has CDR1 MNHEY and CDR2 SVGAGI.